This TCR beta chain was sequenced in a study of T cells in women clearing cervical HPV infection. Here immunoSEQ multiplex PCR was the method, and the copy in TCRdb shows in-frame clones only, minus some. The sample data list tens of thousands of clones. Unmatched junction bases numbered 10, after V lost 0 bases and J lost 8 bases. The germline V gene encodes CDR1 SNHLY and CDR2 FYNNEI. This CDR3 has 17 amino acids. For this clone: The CDR3 end falls 3 residues outside the read, so it is completed with the germline J gene.

Sequences were obtained from blood buffy coat. This receptor was identified in a woman aged 18 to 75 with a cervical HPV16 infection that either progressed to CIN3+ or cleared (not recorded which). The chain uses TRBV2 and TRBJ2-1; 10 bases are shared with TRBD1. The sequenced CDR3 bases are TGTGCCAGCAGTGAAGCGCGGTTGGAGACAGGGGGCGATGAG. Translated, it gives CASSEARLETGGDE. The entire CDR3 reads CASSEARLETGGDEQFF. Full variable domain (missing parts from reference TRBV2 and TRBJ2-1): EPEVTQTPSHQVTQMGQEVILRCVPISNHLYFYWYRQILGQKVEFLVSFYNNEISEKSEIFDDQFSVERPDGSNFTLKIRSTKLEDSAMYFCASSEARLETGGDEQFFGPGTRLTVL.